The 2 T cell receptor beta chains given below trace back to one sample, sequenced in a study of blood T cells in healthy people across ages. PCR was performed a second time for about 7 to 12 cycles using a sample-barcoded 5' primer and a J-beta primer mix. Via MiXCR, TCRdb re-called the 5' RACE reads, giving one row per CDR3 protein. Among approximately 940,000 distinct CDR3 sequences listed, 40% to 60% were seen once. The sequenced material came from blood. Receptors were obtained from a man aged 25-45 years in good health.

V is TRBV7-9 and J is TRBJ2-5; 16 positions agree with TRBD2. The DNA end is more similar to TRBJ2-7, so the J call may be wrong. CDR1 and CDR2 from the germline V gene are SEHNR and FQNEAQ (reference sequence). CDR3 length: 16 residues. CDR3 protein: CASSLVGLAGGLEQYF. The CDR3 DNA reads as TGTGCCAGCAGCTTAGTGGGACTAGCGGGGGGGCTCGAGCAGTACTTC.

The V gene is TRBV6-6, the J gene TRBJ2-1; TRBD2 matches 9 bases. This CDR3 comprises 17 residues. Germline V gives CDR1 MNHNY, CDR2 SVGAGI (reference sequence). V was clipped by 4 bases and J by 7 bases; unmatched bases: 14. CDR3 nucleotide sequence: TGTGCCAGCAGTTCTCCCCTTGGGCTAGCGGGGAATAATGAGCAGTTCTTC. Its protein product is CASSSPLGLAGNNEQFF.